The rows below give T cell receptor beta chains drawn from one sample of a study of CD8 T cells in ankylosing spondylitis. TCRdb reprocessed the 5' RACE reads with MiXCR, giving one entry per CDR3 protein. The table lists 290,000 or so distinct CDR3 sequences, less than 25% of them singletons. The sample comprised blood, either unsorted or a sorted T cell fraction (not recorded which). All receptors derive from a female donor with ankylosing spondylitis or in good health (not recorded which). Each CDR3 is given with its conserved first and last residue. The D gene is left open where the match is weak. Size is stated for part of the rows, as once, few or many counts, or as a class when the clone is expanded.

cdr3_aa: CASSRTSLGNEQFF
cdr3_nt: TGTGCCAGCAGCCGGACTAGCCTTGGTAATGAGCAGTTCTTC
clone_size: -
j_call: TRBJ2-1
d_call: TRBD2
v_call: TRBV5-4

cdr3_aa: CSASTSGTYEQYF
cdr3_nt: TGCAGTGCTAGCACTAGCGGTACCTACGAGCAGTACTTC
clone_size: many
j_call: TRBJ2-7
d_call: TRBD2
v_call: TRBV20-1

cdr3_aa: CASTTPRASAQETQYF
cdr3_nt: TGTGCCAGCACCACCCCCCGGGCTAGCGCACAAGAGACCCAGTACTTC
clone_size: few
j_call: TRBJ2-5
d_call: -
v_call: TRBV7-2

cdr3_aa: CASIQGTSGDTQYF
cdr3_nt: TGTGCCAGCATTCAGGGGACTAGCGGAGATACGCAGTATTTT
clone_size: few
j_call: TRBJ2-3
d_call: TRBD2
v_call: TRBV6-1

cdr3_aa: CSARAPVTGIGNYEQYF
cdr3_nt: TGCAGTGCTAGAGCCCCCGTGACAGGGATAGGGAACTACGAGCAGTACTTC
clone_size: -
j_call: TRBJ2-7
d_call: TRBD1
v_call: TRBV20-1

cdr3_aa: CASSLRAGGAYEQYF
cdr3_nt: TGTGCCAGCAGTTTACGGGCAGGCGGGGCCTACGAGCAGTACTTC
clone_size: many
j_call: TRBJ2-7
d_call: -
v_call: TRBV12-3/TRBV12-4

cdr3_aa: CASSEDRALGSYNSPLHF
cdr3_nt: TGTGCCAGCAGTGAAGACAGGGCCCTTGGGTCCTATAATTCACCCCTCCACTTT
clone_size: few
j_call: TRBJ1-6
d_call: -
v_call: TRBV6-1

cdr3_aa: CASSLAFRELADTQYF
cdr3_nt: TGTGCCAGCAGTTTAGCGTTTCGGGAGTTAGCGGATACGCAGTATTTT
clone_size: few
j_call: TRBJ2-3
d_call: -
v_call: TRBV12-3/TRBV12-4

cdr3_aa: CASSGSAYSNEKLFF
cdr3_nt: TGTGCCAGCAGCGGTTCAGCGTATAGTAATGAAAAACTGTTTTTT
clone_size: -
j_call: TRBJ1-4
d_call: -
v_call: TRBV9

cdr3_aa: CSAPRDRGSYGYTF
cdr3_nt: TGCAGTGCTCCGAGGGACAGGGGAAGCTATGGCTACACCTTC
clone_size: few
j_call: TRBJ1-2
d_call: TRBD1
v_call: TRBV20-1

cdr3_aa: CASSVLAGPTDTQYF
cdr3_nt: TGTGCCAGCAGTGTGCTAGCAGGACCCACAGATACGCAGTATTTT
clone_size: -
j_call: TRBJ2-3
d_call: -
v_call: TRBV25-1

cdr3_aa: CSAMGLAENIQYF
cdr3_nt: TGCAGTGCTATGGGACTAGCGGAAAACATTCAGTACTTC
clone_size: few
j_call: TRBJ2-4
d_call: TRBD2
v_call: TRBV20-1

cdr3_aa: CASKSGNRETQYF
cdr3_nt: TGTGCCAGCAAAAGCGGGAACCGAGAGACCCAGTACTTC
clone_size: -
j_call: TRBJ2-5
d_call: TRBD2
v_call: TRBV12-3/TRBV12-4

cdr3_aa: CAISEGGEGLDTQYF
cdr3_nt: TGTGCCATCAGTGAGGGGGGAGAGGGGTTGGATACGCAGTATTTT
clone_size: few
j_call: TRBJ2-3
d_call: -
v_call: TRBV10-3

cdr3_aa: CATSSPRSGYNEQFF
cdr3_nt: TGTGCCACCAGCAGCCCGCGAAGTGGTTACAATGAGCAGTTCTTC
clone_size: many
j_call: TRBJ2-1
d_call: -
v_call: TRBV15

cdr3_aa: CATAGRGYNEQFF
cdr3_nt: TGTGCCACCGCAGGACGCGGTTACAATGAGCAGTTCTTC
clone_size: -
j_call: TRBJ2-1
d_call: -
v_call: TRBV24-1

cdr3_aa: CASRRDSSSTDTQYF
cdr3_nt: TGTGCCAGCAGGCGCGACAGCTCTAGCACAGATACGCAGTATTTT
clone_size: few
j_call: TRBJ2-3
d_call: -
v_call: TRBV5-5